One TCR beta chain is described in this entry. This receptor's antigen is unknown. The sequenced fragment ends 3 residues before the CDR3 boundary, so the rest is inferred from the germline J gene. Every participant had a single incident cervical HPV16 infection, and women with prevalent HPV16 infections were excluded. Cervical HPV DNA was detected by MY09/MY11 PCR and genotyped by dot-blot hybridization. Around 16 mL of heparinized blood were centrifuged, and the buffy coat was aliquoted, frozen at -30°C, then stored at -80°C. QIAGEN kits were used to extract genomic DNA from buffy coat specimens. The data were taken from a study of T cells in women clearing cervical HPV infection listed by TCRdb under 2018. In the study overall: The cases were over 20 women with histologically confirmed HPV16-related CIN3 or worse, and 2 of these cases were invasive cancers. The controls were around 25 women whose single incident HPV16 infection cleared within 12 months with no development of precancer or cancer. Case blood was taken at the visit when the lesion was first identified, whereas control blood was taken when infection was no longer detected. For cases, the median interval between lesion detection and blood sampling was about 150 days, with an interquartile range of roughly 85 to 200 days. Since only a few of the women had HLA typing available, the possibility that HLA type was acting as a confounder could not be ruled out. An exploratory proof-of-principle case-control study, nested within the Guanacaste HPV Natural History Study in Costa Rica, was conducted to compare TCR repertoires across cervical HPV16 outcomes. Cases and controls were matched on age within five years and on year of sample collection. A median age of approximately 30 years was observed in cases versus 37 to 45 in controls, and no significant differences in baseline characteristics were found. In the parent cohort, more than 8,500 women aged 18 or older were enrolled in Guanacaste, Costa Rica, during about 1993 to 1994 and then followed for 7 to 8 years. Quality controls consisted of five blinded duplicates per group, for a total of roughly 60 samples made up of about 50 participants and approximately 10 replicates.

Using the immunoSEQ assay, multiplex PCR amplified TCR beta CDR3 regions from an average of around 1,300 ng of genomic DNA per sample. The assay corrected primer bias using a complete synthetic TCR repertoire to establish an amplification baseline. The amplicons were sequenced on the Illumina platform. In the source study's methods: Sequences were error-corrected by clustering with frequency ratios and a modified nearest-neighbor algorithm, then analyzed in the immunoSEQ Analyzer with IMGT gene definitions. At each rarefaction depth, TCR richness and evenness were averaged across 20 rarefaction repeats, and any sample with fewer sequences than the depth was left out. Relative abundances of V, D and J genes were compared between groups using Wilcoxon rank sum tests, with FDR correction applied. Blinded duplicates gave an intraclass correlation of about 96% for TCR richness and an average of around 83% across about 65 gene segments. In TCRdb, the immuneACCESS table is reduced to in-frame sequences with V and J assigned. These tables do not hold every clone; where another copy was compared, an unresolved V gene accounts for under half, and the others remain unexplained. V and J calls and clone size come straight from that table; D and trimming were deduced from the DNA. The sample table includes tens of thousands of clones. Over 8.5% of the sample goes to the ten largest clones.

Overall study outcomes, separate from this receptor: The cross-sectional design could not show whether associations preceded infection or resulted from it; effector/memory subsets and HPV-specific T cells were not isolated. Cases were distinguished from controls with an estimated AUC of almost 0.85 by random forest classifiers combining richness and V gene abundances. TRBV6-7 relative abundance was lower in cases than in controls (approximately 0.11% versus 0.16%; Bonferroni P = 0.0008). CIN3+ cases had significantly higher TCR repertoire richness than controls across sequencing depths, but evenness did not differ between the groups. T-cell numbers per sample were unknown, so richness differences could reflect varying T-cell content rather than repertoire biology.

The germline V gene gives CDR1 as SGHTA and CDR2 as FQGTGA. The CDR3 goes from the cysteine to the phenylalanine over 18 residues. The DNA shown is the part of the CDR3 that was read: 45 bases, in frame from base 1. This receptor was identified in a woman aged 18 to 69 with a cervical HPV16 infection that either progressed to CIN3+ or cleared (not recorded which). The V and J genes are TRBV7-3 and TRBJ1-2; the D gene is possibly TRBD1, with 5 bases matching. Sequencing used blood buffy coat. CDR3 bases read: TGTGCCAGCAGCCAGACTAGCGGGGGGTCTTCTAGCACAGATACC. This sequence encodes CASSQTSGGSSSTDT. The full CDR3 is CASSQTSGGSSSTDTYTF.